This T cell receptor beta chain was sequenced during a study of blood T cells in healthy people across ages. Germline-derived CDR1 and CDR2 are SEHNR and FQNEAQ (reference sequence). This CDR3 is 15 amino acids long. V was clipped by 2 bases and J by 2 bases; unmatched bases: 4. Through a sample-barcoded 5' primer and a J-beta primer mix, a second PCR was run for roughly 6 to 12 cycles. Each CDR3 protein gets one entry after TCRdb re-called the 5' RACE reads with MiXCR. The data show about 930,000 distinct CDR3 sequences, 25% to 35% seen once. Another study also made use of these data, one on T cells of mothers and their children.

The TCR sequence derives from a woman between 40 and 50 years old in good health. The rearrangement joins TRBV7-9 to TRBJ2-7, with 9 nucleotides matching TRBD2. The sample comprised blood. CDR3 loop: CASSLSGRLPYEQYF. The CDR3 DNA is TGTGCCAGCAGCTTAAGCGGGAGGTTGCCCTACGAGCAGTACTTC.